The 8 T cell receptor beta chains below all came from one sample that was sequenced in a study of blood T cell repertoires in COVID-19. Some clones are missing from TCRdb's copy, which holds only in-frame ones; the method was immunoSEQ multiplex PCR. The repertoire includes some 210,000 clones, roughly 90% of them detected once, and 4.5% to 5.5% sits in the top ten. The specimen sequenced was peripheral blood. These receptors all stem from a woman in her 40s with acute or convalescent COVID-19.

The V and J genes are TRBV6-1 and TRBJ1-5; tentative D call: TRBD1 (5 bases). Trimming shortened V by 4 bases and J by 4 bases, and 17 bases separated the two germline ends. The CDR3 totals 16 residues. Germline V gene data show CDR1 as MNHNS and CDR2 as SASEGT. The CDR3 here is CASSVPNLDSNQPQHF. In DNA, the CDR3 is TGTGCCAGCAGTGTACCCAACCTAGACAGTAATCAGCCCCAGCATTTT.

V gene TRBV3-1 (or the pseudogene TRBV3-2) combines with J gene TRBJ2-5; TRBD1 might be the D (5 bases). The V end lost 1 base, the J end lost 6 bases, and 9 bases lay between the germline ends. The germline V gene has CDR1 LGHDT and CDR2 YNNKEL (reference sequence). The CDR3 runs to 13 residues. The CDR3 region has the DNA TGTGCCAGCAGCCAAGGACAGAGAAAGACCCAGTACTTC. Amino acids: CASSQGQRKTQYF.

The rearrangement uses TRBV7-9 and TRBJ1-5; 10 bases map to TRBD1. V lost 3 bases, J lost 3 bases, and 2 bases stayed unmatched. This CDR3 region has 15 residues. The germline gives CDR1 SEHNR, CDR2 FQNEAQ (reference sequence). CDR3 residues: CASSLTGGINQPQHF. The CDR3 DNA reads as TGTGCCAGCAGCTTGACAGGGGGCATCAATCAGCCCCAGCATTTT.

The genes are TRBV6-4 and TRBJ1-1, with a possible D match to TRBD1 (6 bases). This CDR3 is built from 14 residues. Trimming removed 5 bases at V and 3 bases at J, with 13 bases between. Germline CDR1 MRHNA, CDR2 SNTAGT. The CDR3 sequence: CASSLQGRDTEAFF. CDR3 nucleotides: TGTGCCAGCAGTCTACAGGGACGGGACACTGAAGCTTTCTTT.

The CDR3 loop reads CASSFETGGIEKLFF. The CDR3 DNA follows: TGTGCCAGCAGCTTTGAGACAGGGGGAATCGAAAAACTGTTTTTT. This chain joins TRBV5-4 and TRBJ1-4, with 9 bases aligning to TRBD1. V shed 2 bases, J shed 8 bases, and the junction held 7 bases outside the gene matches. There are 15 residues in the CDR3. Germline V lookup: CDR1 SGHNT, CDR2 YYREEE (reference sequence).

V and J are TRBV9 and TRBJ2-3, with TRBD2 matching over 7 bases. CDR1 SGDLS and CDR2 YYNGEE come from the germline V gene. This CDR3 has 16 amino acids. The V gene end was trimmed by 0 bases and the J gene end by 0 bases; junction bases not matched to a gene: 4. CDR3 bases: TGTGCCAGCAGCGTAGGCCTAGCGGATAGCACAGATACGCAGTATTTT. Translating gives CASSVGLADSTDTQYF.

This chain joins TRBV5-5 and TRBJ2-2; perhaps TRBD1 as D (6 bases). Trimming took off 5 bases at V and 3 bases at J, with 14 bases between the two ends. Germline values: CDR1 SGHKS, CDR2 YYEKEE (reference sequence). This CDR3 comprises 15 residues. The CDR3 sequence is CASRMRQVDTGELFF. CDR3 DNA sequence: TGTGCCAGCAGGATGAGACAGGTGGACACCGGGGAGCTGTTTTTT.

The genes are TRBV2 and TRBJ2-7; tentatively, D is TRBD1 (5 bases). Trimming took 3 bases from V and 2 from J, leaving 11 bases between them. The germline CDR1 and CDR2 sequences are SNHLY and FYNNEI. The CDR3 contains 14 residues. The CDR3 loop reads CASSESQAPYEQYV. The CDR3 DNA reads TGTGCCAGCAGTGAGTCACAGGCCCCCTACGAGCAGTACGTC.